Presented here are 10 T cell receptor beta chains from one specimen sequenced in a study of graft-versus-host responses after intestinal transplantation. Antigens for these TCRs are unknown. Assay: immunoSEQ multiplex PCR; the TCRdb copy retains only in-frame clones and omits some. This sample has about 120,000 clones; roughly 93% occur once, and the top ten carry roughly 0.5%. Sequencing used unstimulated CD8+ T cells sorted from spleen or lymph node cells, obtained before intestinal transplant. Source of these receptors: a human donor who received an intestinal transplant.

The CDR3 coding sequence is TGTGCCAGCAGTGACCCAGGGGCCTACGAGCAGTACTTC. Translated, it gives CASSDPGAYEQYF. This rearrangement joins TRBV2 to TRBJ2-7; tentative D call: TRBD1 (6 bases). Between the trimmed V and J ends, which lost 3 bases and 2 bases, there was a span of 8 bases. Looked up from germline, CDR1 is SNHLY and CDR2 is FYNNEI. The CDR3 loop spans 13 amino acids.

The V call is TRBV11-2, the J call TRBJ2-7, with a possible D match to TRBD1 (6 bases). Germline CDR1 is SGHAT and CDR2 is FQNNGV. V lost 0 bases and J 4 bases, leaving 13 bases between the germline ends. CDR3 length: 15 residues. The chain's CDR3 is CASSLEQGQNYEQYF. In DNA, the CDR3 is TGTGCCAGCAGCTTAGAACAGGGCCAGAATTACGAGCAGTACTTC.

The chain is built from TRBV7-9 and TRBJ2-7; the match to TRBD1 covers 8 bases. Germline-derived CDR1 and CDR2 are SEHNR and FQNEAQ (reference sequence). The CDR3 loop spans 14 amino acids. V trimming: 4 bases; J trimming: 4 bases; junction bases outside the gene matches: 6. Here the CDR3 reads CASSSPGQEYEQYF. The DNA for the CDR3 is TGTGCCAGCAGCTCGCCGGGACAGGAATACGAGCAGTACTTC.

The rearrangement uses TRBV15 and TRBJ2-7, with 13 bases that match TRBD2. Germline V lookup: CDR1 LNHNV, CDR2 YYDKDF (reference sequence). The CDR3 extends over 16 amino acids. Unmatched junction bases numbered 4, after V lost 5 bases and J lost 0 bases. The CDR3 spells CATSQGLAGASYEQYF. The CDR3 nucleotides read TGTGCCACCAGCCAAGGACTAGCGGGAGCCTCCTACGAGCAGTACTTC.

The gene calls are TRBV28 and TRBJ2-6; D call uncertain. This CDR3 spans 15 amino acids. Per the germline V gene, CDR1 is MDHEN and CDR2 is SYDVKM. Trimming left V 6 bases short and J 2 bases short, with 11 bases between. The CDR3 sequence: CASSRDTAGANVLTF. In nucleotides, the CDR3 is TGTGCCAGCAGCCGCGACACAGCTGGGGCCAACGTCCTGACTTTC.

The V and J genes are TRBV9 and TRBJ2-5; D may match TRBD1 or TRBD2 (5 bases each). The length of the CDR3 is 15 residues. Trimming took off 4 bases at V and 3 bases at J, with 16 bases between the two ends. Per the germline V gene, CDR1 is SGDLS and CDR2 is YYNGEE. The DNA for the CDR3 is TGTGCCAGCAGCTCCTCCGGGACGGATAAAGAGACCCAGTACTTC. Translated, it gives CASSSSGTDKETQYF.

This chain uses TRBV5-1 with TRBJ1-1, with D possibly being TRBD1 (6 bases). The CDR3 contains 14 residues. V was shortened by 4 bases and J by 5 bases, with 15 bases between the two germline ends. Germline V lookup: CDR1 SGHRS, CDR2 YFSETQ. The CDR3 DNA sequence: TGCGCCAGCAGCCTCTGGGGGCGTAGAACTGAAGCTTTCTTT. As protein: CASSLWGRRTEAFF. The entire variable domain, with the rest obtained from reference TRBV5-1 and TRBJ1-1, is as follows: KAGVTQTPRYLIKTRGQQVTLSCSPISGHRSVSWYQQTPGQGLQFLFEYFSETQRNKGNFPGRFSGRQFSNSRSEMNVSTLELGDSALYLCASSLWGRRTEAFFGQGTRLTVV.

This chain links TRBV5-4 with TRBJ2-1; D is possibly TRBD2 (6 bases). Germline V lookup: CDR1 SGHNT, CDR2 YYREEE (reference sequence). The ends were cut back, 2 bases at V and 6 bases at J, with 9 bases in the middle. CDR3 length: 13 residues. CDR3 sequence: CASSFSSVNEQFF. In nucleotides, the CDR3 is TGTGCCAGCAGCTTTTCTAGCGTCAATGAGCAGTTCTTC.

The chain joins TRBV14 to TRBJ2-7, with D perhaps matching TRBD1 or TRBD2 (5 bases each). V gave up 4 bases and J gave up 6 bases, with 19 bases separating them. The CDR3 totals 15 residues. The V gene's germline CDR1 is SGHDN and CDR2 FVKESK. CDR3 nucleotide sequence: TGTGCCAGCAGCCTCTGGGGACCCTTGTCGGGCGAGCAGTACTTC. It yields the protein CASSLWGPLSGEQYF.

The V gene is TRBV30, the J gene TRBJ1-1; weak D call: TRBD1 (5 bases). CDR1 is GTSNPN, CDR2 SVGIG, per germline (reference sequence). V was pared by 1 base and J by 8 bases, with 11 bases between. There are 12 residues in the CDR3. Here the CDR3 reads CAWSDRTEEAFF. CDR3 sequence (DNA): TGTGCCTGGAGTGACAGGACTGAAGAAGCTTTCTTT.